This TCR beta chain appears in the sequencing data of a study of response to subunit inactivated influenza vaccine. MiXCR, applied by TCRdb to the RT-PCR reads, yields one record per CDR3 protein. This sample has about 520,000 distinct CDR3 sequences; more than 7% occur once, and the top ten carry under 15%. The CDR3 extends over 15 amino acids. Per germline, CDR1 SSHAT and CDR2 FNYEAQ (reference sequence). The study's findings and limits: Seasonal influenza vaccination, on each occasion, was suggested by the authors to recruit few new T cells.

A note on this clonotype: The antigen is undetermined. At one end the junction does not follow the germline gene, possibly because of a read error.

V usage is TRBV7-7 and J usage is TRBJ2-5; no clear D gene. Sequenced material: PBMCs from blood, taken around 25 months after vaccination. The receptor was isolated from a man aged 50-75 years who received an inactivated influenza vaccine. The chain's CDR3 is CASSLGLAKQETQYF. Here the CDR3 DNA reads TGTGCTAGCAGCTTAGGTTTGGCAAAACAAGAGACCCAGTACTTC.